This TCR beta chain derives from a study of shared clonotypes between healthy human individuals. Profiling relied on immunoSEQ multiplex PCR, and the TCRdb table lists in-frame clones only, not all of them. This sample carries about 450,000 clones, 70% to 80% of them seen once, and the ten largest clones take about 12%. The CDR3 has 15 residues. The V end lost 5 bases, the J end lost 4 bases, and 17 bases lay between the germline ends. Looked up from germline, CDR1 is SEHNR and CDR2 is FQNEAQ (reference sequence). The sequence was collected from a woman aged 35 to 49 in good health. Some clones in this sample may be carry-over from other donors' samples. V gene TRBV7-9 combines with J gene TRBJ1-2; the D is unclear. The sequenced sample was PBMCs. In nucleotides, the CDR3 is TGTGCCAGCAGCCAAACGCAGGCCTGGGGCTATGGCTACACCTTC. Translation gives CASSQTQAWGYGYTF. The full variable domain, rest sourced from reference TRBV7-9 and TRBJ1-2, is DTGVSQNPRHKITKRGQNVTFRCDPISEHNRLYWYRQTLGQGPEFLTYFQNEAQLEKSRLLSDRFSAERPKGSFSTLEIQRTEQGDSAMYLCASSQTQAWGYGYTFGSGTRLTVV.